Listed here are 32 T cell receptor beta chains from one sample, sequenced in a study of cytomegalovirus exposure and HLA in healthy donors. With 60 Vbeta and 13 Jbeta primers, the PCR was carried out. The repertoire was sequenced with immunoSEQ multiplex PCR; TCRdb's copy has only in-frame clones and lacks some. The repertoire consists of around 140,000 clones, with around 74% occurring once and the leading ten covering roughly 7%. The specimen was PBMCs. The source is a male donor in good health and CMV-seronegative.

The genes are TRBV6-1 and TRBJ1-2; 7 bases map to TRBD1. Germline V gene data show CDR1 as MNHNS and CDR2 as SASEGT. The CDR3 loop spans 13 amino acids. Losses at the gene ends were 3 bases for V and 4 bases for J; bases not matched to a gene: 2. CDR3 bases: TGTGCCAGCAGTGATACAGGGGCCTATGGCTACACCTTC. This codes for CASSDTGAYGYTF.

In its sample, this clone was seen once. This sequence joins TRBV5-1 and TRBJ1-4; D perhaps matches TRBD1 (6 bases). Germline assignment: CDR1 SGHRS and CDR2 YFSETQ. V lost 4 bases and J 8 bases, leaving 15 bases between the germline ends. This CDR3 is built from 14 residues. The DNA of the CDR3 is TGCGCCAGCAGCCTGCCCGGGACAACCGAAAAACTGTTTTTT. The encoded protein is CASSLPGTTEKLFF. Supplemented by reference TRBV5-1 and TRBJ1-4, the full variable domain reads KAGVTQTPRYLIKTRGQQVTLSCSPISGHRSVSWYQQTPGQGLQFLFEYFSETQRNKGNFPGRFSGRQFSNSRSEMNVSTLELGDSALYLCASSLPGTTEKLFFGSGTQLSVL.

The V and J genes are TRBV27 and TRBJ2-1, with D perhaps matching TRBD1 (5 bases). The CDR3 length is 17 residues. Germline CDR1 MNHEY, CDR2 SMNVEV (reference sequence). V was cut by 2 bases and J by 0 bases, with 14 bases left in between. The CDR3 spells CASSLLRQSSSYNEQFF. The CDR3 DNA is TGTGCCAGCAGTTTACTACGACAGTCCAGCTCCTACAATGAGCAGTTCTTC.

V gene TRBV5-8 combines with J gene TRBJ2-3, with D perhaps matching TRBD1 (6 bases). Trimming shortened V by 4 bases and J by 2 bases, and 20 bases separated the two germline ends. Germline CDR1 is SGHTS and CDR2 is YDEGEE. The CDR3 covers 17 residues. The DNA of the CDR3 is TGTGCCAGCAGCCGTTGGGGGTTAGGACAGCCCACAGATACGCAGTATTTT. This encodes CASSRWGLGQPTDTQYF. The entire variable domain, with the rest obtained from reference TRBV5-8 and TRBJ2-3, is as follows: EAGVTQSPTHLIKTRGQQATLRCSPISGHTSVYWYQQALGLGLQFLLWYDEGEERNRGNFPPRFSGRQFPNYSSELNVNALELEDSALYLCASSRWGLGQPTDTQYFGPGTRLTVL.

V gene TRBV30 combines with J gene TRBJ2-7, with D perhaps matching TRBD2 (7 bases). The germline V gene has CDR1 GTSNPN and CDR2 SVGIG (reference sequence). Trimming left V 0 bases short and J 1 base short, with 10 bases between. The CDR3 is 14 amino acids. CDR3 sequence: CAWSVGGVSYEQYF. The CDR3, as DNA: TGTGCCTGGAGTGTAGGGGGGGTTTCCTACGAGCAGTACTTC.

A few counts support this clone. J is TRBJ2-5 and V is TRBV28, with TRBD1 matching 11 bases. Germline assignment: CDR1 MDHEN and CDR2 SYDVKM. The V gene end was trimmed by 3 bases and the J gene end by 3 bases; junction bases not matched to a gene: 9. The CDR3 covers 17 residues. DNA for the CDR3: TGTGCCAGCAGTTTGCACTCGGACAGGGGGCTTAAAGAGACCCAGTACTTC. Translation: CASSLHSDRGLKETQYF. The variable domain in full, with the rest retrieved from reference TRBV28 and TRBJ2-5, is DVKVTQSSRYLVKRTGEKVFLECVQDMDHENMFWYRQDPGLGLRLIYFSYDVKMKEKGDIPEGYSVSREKKERFSLILESASTNQTSMYLCASSLHSDRGLKETQYFGPGTRLLVL.

The genes are TRBV19 and TRBJ2-5; the match to TRBD2 covers 9 bases. The CDR3 is made up of 17 amino acids. J was trimmed by 1 base and V by 1 base; bases with no gene match: 7. Germline V gene data show CDR1 as LNHDA and CDR2 as SQIVND (reference sequence). The CDR3: CASSIGDLAGFQETQYF. CDR3 nucleotide sequence: TGTGCCAGTAGTATAGGGGACCTAGCGGGGTTCCAAGAGACCCAGTACTTC.

The V call is TRBV7-2, the J call TRBJ2-7, with TRBD1 matching over 7 bases. The CDR3 has 14 residues. V shed 4 bases, J shed 2 bases, and the junction held 5 bases outside the gene matches. Germline CDR1 SGHTA, CDR2 FQGNSA. DNA for the CDR3: TGTGCCAGCAGCTCACTGACAGGGACCTACGAGCAGTACTTC. Translation: CASSSLTGTYEQYF.

The rearrangement uses TRBV2 and TRBJ1-2, with no clear D. CDR3 length: 14 residues. Germline CDR1 and CDR2: SNHLY and FYNNEI. Trimming pared 4 bases from V and 7 bases from J, leaving 16 bases between. CDR3 residues: CASSVGGGFGGYTF. CDR3 coding DNA: TGTGCCAGCAGTGTAGGTGGAGGGTTTGGTGGCTACACCTTC.

This rearrangement joins TRBV27 to TRBJ2-1; 14 nucleotides line up with TRBD2. The trim removed 3 bases at V and 5 bases at J, leaving 6 bases unmatched. This CDR3 has 17 amino acids. Germline V gene lookup returns CDR1 MNHEY and CDR2 SMNVEV (reference sequence). CDR3 protein: CASSFMTSGGADNEQFF. The CDR3 nucleotides are TGTGCCAGCAGTTTTATGACTAGCGGGGGGGCCGACAATGAGCAGTTCTTC.

The rearrangement links TRBV2 to TRBJ1-5; a possible D gene is TRBD1 (6 bases). The germline V gene has CDR1 SNHLY and CDR2 FYNNEI. The germline V and J ends were trimmed by 9 bases and 0 bases, with 15 bases remaining between them. The CDR3 is 15 residues long. The CDR3 spells CASRKQGYSNQPQHF. CDR3 bases: TGTGCCAGTCGTAAACAGGGATATAGCAATCAGCCCCAGCATTTT.

V gene TRBV6-1 combines with J gene TRBJ2-2, with D possibly being TRBD1 (5 bases). The CDR3 is 14 residues long. Trimming took off 5 bases at V and 1 base at J, with 8 bases between the two ends. CDR1 and CDR2 (germline): MNHNS, SASEGT. This CDR3 reads CASSRTWNTGELFF. The CDR3, as DNA: TGTGCCAGCAGTAGGACATGGAACACCGGGGAGCTGTTTTTT.

V and J are TRBV11-2 and TRBJ2-4; a possible D gene is TRBD2 (5 bases). This CDR3 is 14 amino acids long. V shed 5 bases and J shed 1 base, with 9 bases lying between them. Germline lookup yields CDR1 SGHAT and CDR2 FQNNGV. The CDR3 spells CASSPWEAKNIQYF. CDR3 nucleotide sequence: TGTGCCAGCAGCCCCTGGGAGGCCAAAAACATTCAGTACTTC.

This rearrangement joins TRBV5-1 to TRBJ2-2; TRBD1 agrees at 9 bases. CDR3 length: 16 amino acids. Per germline, CDR1 SGHRS and CDR2 YFSETQ. The trim removed 0 bases at V and 4 bases at J, leaving 4 bases unmatched. The CDR3 loop reads CASSLVGTGPTGELFF. DNA of the CDR3: TGCGCCAGCAGCTTGGTCGGGACAGGGCCCACCGGGGAGCTGTTTTTT.

This clone has more than one count but fewer than ten. The J gene is TRBJ2-7, the V gene TRBV28, with TRBD1 matching over 11 bases. The germline V gene encodes CDR1 MDHEN and CDR2 SYDVKM. The CDR3 loop spans 14 amino acids. The J segment lost 7 bases and the V segment lost 4 bases, leaving 6 bases of the junction unmatched. As DNA, the CDR3 is TGTGCCAGCAGTTGGGGACAGGGGGTGAGGGAGCAGTACTTC. Its translation: CASSWGQGVREQYF. The whole variable domain, filled in from reference TRBV28 and TRBJ2-7, reads DVKVTQSSRYLVKRTGEKVFLECVQDMDHENMFWYRQDPGLGLRLIYFSYDVKMKEKGDIPEGYSVSREKKERFSLILESASTNQTSMYLCASSWGQGVREQYFGPGTRLTVT.

The V call is TRBV30, the J call TRBJ1-6, with TRBD1 as a possible D gene (5 bases). CDR1 GTSNPN and CDR2 SVGIG come from the germline V gene (reference sequence). CDR3 length: 12 amino acids. The ends were cut back, 4 bases at V and 9 bases at J, with 10 bases in the middle. This CDR3 reads CAWNLRGSPLHF. The CDR3, as DNA: TGTGCCTGGAACCTAAGGGGTTCACCCCTCCACTTT.

The rearrangement joins TRBV7-3 to TRBJ2-2; 13 bases align to TRBD2. CDR1 SGHTA and CDR2 FQGTGA come from the germline V gene. The CDR3 loop spans 18 amino acids. Unmatched junction bases numbered 9, after V lost 5 bases and J lost 3 bases. DNA for the CDR3: TGTGCCAGCAGCCCCGAGGGGGGACTAGCGGGGTACACCGGGGAGCTGTTTTTT. This translates into CASSPEGGLAGYTGELFF.

The J gene is TRBJ2-1, the V gene TRBV19, with TRBD2 identical over 9 bases. The CDR3 consists of 16 residues. With V trimmed by 8 bases and J by 10 bases, 18 bases remained unmatched. The germline CDR1 and CDR2 sequences are LNHDA and SQIVND (reference sequence). Written as DNA, the CDR3 is TGTGCCAGTGGTGGTAGGTCTAGCGGGAACATCCCCGAGCAGTTCTTC. Translated, it gives CASGGRSSGNIPEQFF.

The chain is built from TRBV28 and TRBJ2-7; TRBD1 is a possible D gene (6 bases). Germline CDR1 and CDR2: MDHEN and SYDVKM. There are 17 residues in the CDR3. With 3 bases removed from V and 0 bases from J, the gap between germline ends came to 18 bases. CDR3 nucleotide sequence: TGTGCCAGCAGTTTTAGTTTTGGGACAAGGAGCTCCTACGAGCAGTACTTC. Translating gives CASSFSFGTRSSYEQYF.

This chain links TRBV30 with TRBJ2-5; 7 bases agree with TRBD2. V lost 2 bases and J lost 11; bases outside the gene matches: 5. The CDR3 has 11 residues. Germline V lookup: CDR1 GTSNPN, CDR2 SVGIG (reference sequence). The CDR3 loop reads CAWSRGVEQYF. For the CDR3, the DNA is TGTGCCTGGAGTCGGGGGGTAGAGCAGTACTTC.

The chain combines TRBV27 with TRBJ2-7; D call uncertain. V gave up 6 bases and J gave up 4 bases, with 13 bases separating them. Germline V gives CDR1 MNHEY, CDR2 SMNVEV (reference sequence). This CDR3 has 13 residues. CDR3 sequence: CASRTGLGYEQYF. DNA for the CDR3: TGTGCCAGCAGGACGGGTCTCGGTTACGAGCAGTACTTC.

The V call is TRBV6-5, the J call TRBJ2-1; 8 positions agree with TRBD2. J lost 7 bases, V lost 3 bases, and 5 bases had no gene match. The CDR3 covers 14 residues. Germline V gene sequence: CDR1 MNHEY, CDR2 SVGAGI. The CDR3 nucleotides are TGTGCCAGCAGTTATAGGGGCGGGAGGAATGAGCAGTTCTTC. Translating it yields CASSYRGGRNEQFF.

The chain uses TRBV10-3 and TRBJ2-2, with TRBD2 as a possible D gene (6 bases). Trimming stripped 3 bases from V and 6 bases from J, with 14 bases between. The CDR3 consists of 15 residues. CDR1 and CDR2 from the germline V gene are ENHRY and SYGVKD. This chain's CDR3 is CAISDHRRGAGELFF. In nucleotides, the CDR3 is TGTGCCATCAGTGACCACAGGCGGGGTGCCGGGGAGCTGTTTTTT.

The count of this clone is one. The V call is TRBV20-1, the J call TRBJ1-1, with TRBD1 matching 8 bases. The CDR3 contains 11 residues. Germline CDR1 DFQATT, CDR2 SNEGSKA (reference sequence). V shed 6 bases and J 11 bases; nucleotides not matched to a gene: 8. The CDR3 coding sequence is TGCAGTGCGGAAGGACAGGGTGGGGCTTTCTTT. Its protein is CSAEGQGGAFF.

The rearrangement links TRBV9 to TRBJ2-5, with a tentative D call TRBD1 (6 bases). V lost 3 bases to trimming and J lost 0 bases, with 9 bases between them. The CDR3 is 14 residues long. Per germline, CDR1 SGDLS and CDR2 YYNGEE. CDR3 coding DNA: TGTGCCAGCAGCGGTCAGGGGTACCAAGAGACCCAGTACTTC. This codes for CASSGQGYQETQYF.

V usage is TRBV7-3 and J usage is TRBJ2-7; possibly TRBD2 for D (5 bases). V shed 6 bases and J shed 5 bases, with 20 bases lying between them. The V gene's germline CDR1 is SGHTA and CDR2 FQGTGA. The CDR3 loop spans 15 amino acids. This CDR3 is CASRDRLPPSHEQYF. Written as DNA, the CDR3 is TGTGCCAGCAGGGACCGACTACCACCATCCCACGAGCAGTACTTC.

The chain combines TRBV7-9 with TRBJ2-7; tentatively, D is TRBD2 (6 bases). Germline V gene lookup returns CDR1 SEHNR and CDR2 FQNEAQ (reference sequence). The CDR3 covers 14 residues. V was trimmed by 6 bases and J by 5 bases, leaving 17 bases between them. CDR3 protein: CASRPLARVDEQYF. The CDR3 nucleotides read TGTGCCAGCAGGCCTCTAGCGAGAGTAGACGAGCAGTACTTC.

J is TRBJ2-7 and V is TRBV28, with 9 bases matching TRBD1. Per the germline V gene, CDR1 is MDHEN and CDR2 is SYDVKM. V lost 5 bases to trimming and J lost 2 bases; unmatched junction nucleotides: 4. CDR3 length: 14 residues. The CDR3 loop is CASSTWTGAYEQYF. CDR3 DNA sequence: TGTGCCAGCAGTACTTGGACAGGGGCCTACGAGCAGTACTTC. The full variable domain, with the rest looked up from reference TRBV28 and TRBJ2-7, is DVKVTQSSRYLVKRTGEKVFLECVQDMDHENMFWYRQDPGLGLRLIYFSYDVKMKEKGDIPEGYSVSREKKERFSLILESASTNQTSMYLCASSTWTGAYEQYFGPGTRLTVT.

The chain has TRBV5-4 and TRBJ1-3; D call uncertain. With 0 bases removed from V and 5 bases from J, the gap between germline ends came to 12 bases. Germline V gene lookup returns CDR1 SGHNT and CDR2 YYREEE (reference sequence). The CDR3 has 15 amino acids. The DNA for the CDR3 is TGTGCCAGCAGCTTGGACGGGGAAGATAGAAACACCATATATTTT. Translating gives CASSLDGEDRNTIYF.

The J gene is TRBJ2-1, the V gene TRBV15; possible D gene TRBD2, 6 bases. The V gene's germline CDR1 is LNHNV and CDR2 YYDKDF (reference sequence). The V gene lost 9 bases and the J gene lost 0 bases, with 15 bases spanning the gap. The CDR3 is made up of 15 amino acids. The CDR3 sequence is CATRRALSSYNEQFF. The CDR3 nucleotides read TGTGCCACACGGAGGGCCCTAAGCTCCTACAATGAGCAGTTCTTC. The full variable domain, completed using reference TRBV15 and TRBJ2-1, is DAMVIQNPRYQVTQFGKPVTLSCSQTLNHNVMYWYQQKSSQAPKLLFHYYDKDFNNEADTPDNFQSRRPNTSFCFLDIRSPGLGDTAMYLCATRRALSSYNEQFFGPGTRLTVL.

The chain has TRBV28 and TRBJ1-2, with D tentatively TRBD1 (5 bases). The germline gives CDR1 MDHEN, CDR2 SYDVKM. V dropped 1 base and J dropped 6 bases, with 15 bases sitting between them. The CDR3 has 15 residues. The CDR3 coding sequence is TGTGCCAGCAGTTTATCAGGGCCCTTTGTCGATGGCTACACCTTC. Translating gives CASSLSGPFVDGYTF.

The chain couples TRBV25-1 to TRBJ1-1, with TRBD1 matching over 7 bases. The trim removed 5 bases at V and 4 bases at J, leaving 13 bases unmatched. This CDR3 region has 16 residues. CDR1 MGHDK and CDR2 SYGVNS come from the germline V gene. In DNA form, the CDR3 reads TGTGCCAGCAGTAAAGCAGGGGGTGGTGGAGGCACTGAAGCTTTCTTT. Translated, it gives CASSKAGGGGGTEAFF.